This is a list of T cell receptor beta chains from one sample in a study of cytomegalovirus exposure and HLA in healthy donors. Method: immunoSEQ multiplex PCR; TCRdb's copy keeps in-frame clones and lacks some. The table has tens of thousands of clones, 70% seen once. Input material: PBMCs. The source is a woman in her sixties or seventies in good health and CMV-seropositive. The CDR3 runs from the conserved cysteine through the conserved F or W. D genes are given only for firm matches. Not all rows give a size; the values are once, few, many and, for expanded clones, a class.

j_call v_call d_call clone_size cdr3_nt cdr3_aa
TRBJ2-1 TRBV5-1 - few TGCGCCAGCAGCTTGGTCCCAGGTGACTACAATGAGCAGTTCTTC CASSLVPGDYNEQFF
TRBJ1-5 TRBV6-1 - - TGTGCCAGCAGTGAAAGCCATCAGCCCCAGCATTTT CASSESHQPQHF
TRBJ1-1 TRBV2 TRBD1 - TGTGCCAGCAGTGGGGGGTATTGGACAGGGGATTTGGACACTGAAGCTTTCTTT CASSGGYWTGDLDTEAFF
TRBJ1-1 TRBV10-3 TRBD1 - TGTGCCATCAGTGAGTCGACAGGGGCGAACACTGAAGCTTTCTTT CAISESTGANTEAFF
TRBJ2-2 TRBV29-1 TRBD1 few TGCAGCGTTGAAGAGGGCGCAGGGGGAATCCGACCAACCGGGGAGCTGTTTTTT CSVEEGAGGIRPTGELFF
TRBJ2-7 TRBV7-9 TRBD2 - TGTGCCAGCAGCTTATTGGGACTAGCGGGGGGATACGAGCAGTACTTC CASSLLGLAGGYEQYF
TRBJ2-7 TRBV6-1 TRBD2 - TGTGCCAGCAGTGAGGAGCTAGCGGGGGCCTACGAGCAGTACTTC CASSEELAGAYEQYF
TRBJ1-6 TRBV14 - - TGTGCCAGCAGCCAAGATTCCGGGTTCGTTTCACCCCTCCACTTT CASSQDSGFVSPLHF
TRBJ1-5 TRBV27 - - TGTGCCAGCAGTTTAGGGCTGCTTAGCAATCAGCCCCAGCATTTT CASSLGLLSNQPQHF
TRBJ1-2 TRBV4-2 TRBD1 once TGTGCCAGCAGCCAAGATGCGGTCAGGGGGTTCACCGGCTACACCTTC CASSQDAVRGFTGYTF
TRBJ2-5 TRBV5-6 TRBD1 once TGTGCCAGCAGCTACCGGGACAGGAGAGAGACCCAGTACTTC CASSYRDRRETQYF
TRBJ1-1 TRBV4-2 TRBD1 few TGTGCCAGCAGCCCGGACAGGGCTTCCGCAGCTTTCTTT CASSPDRASAAFF
TRBJ2-1 TRBV2 TRBD2 - TGTGCCAGCAGCCGCGGGACTAGCGGACCACTGGGTGAGCAGTTCTTC CASSRGTSGPLGEQFF
TRBJ2-7 TRBV6-5 - - TGTGCCAGCAGTTACTCGCAGGGCTCGATCTCCTACGAGCAGTACTTC CASSYSQGSISYEQYF
TRBJ2-1 TRBV11-2 - few TGTGCCAGCAGCCGGGGAAGCTATAGCTCCTACAATGAGCAGTTCTTC CASSRGSYSSYNEQFF
TRBJ2-7 TRBV11-3 - - TGTGCCAGCAGCGTAGGCGCGGGGCCCAACTACGAGCAGTACTTC CASSVGAGPNYEQYF
TRBJ1-4 TRBV7-2 - few TGTGCCAGCAGCTTAGAGGGGGGGACTCTAGAAAAACTGTTTTTT CASSLEGGTLEKLFF
TRBJ2-7 TRBV18 - - TGTGCCAGCTCACCAATCGACAGACCGAGCTCCTACGAGCAGTACTTC CASSPIDRPSSYEQYF